The 10 T cell receptor beta chains listed next were all sequenced from one sample in a study of CD4 T cells in relation to SARS-CoV-2 and coronaviruses (dated by TCRdb to about 2021). The library relied on the immunoSEQ multiplex PCR assay. TCRdb limited this immuneACCESS table to in-frame rearrangements with V and J called. A share of clones is missing; checked studies link under half to unresolved V genes, and the rest is unexplained. The sample table contains roughly 61,000 clones; only one count was recorded for 70% to 90% of them. About 1.3% of the sample comes from the top ten. CD4+ T cells from unexposed donors were collected before the COVID-19 pandemic (2011-2018). The specimen was memory CD4+ T cells from PBMCs. Reading the label with the study, this specimen's cell subset or site is: memory (non-naive) CD4+ T cells. The receptors derive from a human donor in good health.

DNA of the CDR3: TGCGCCAGCAGCCCCACTAGCGGGGCCTACAATGAGCAGTTCTTC. It specifies CASSPTSGAYNEQFF. The chain carries TRBV4-1 and TRBJ2-1; 10 bases map to TRBD2. V lost 4 bases, J lost 2 bases, and 2 bases stayed unmatched. This CDR3 contains 15 residues. Germline CDR1 and CDR2: MGHRA and YSYEKL.

This sequence joins TRBV5-1 and TRBJ2-7; perhaps TRBD1 as D (6 bases). In germline, CDR1 is SGHRS, CDR2 YFSETQ. The CDR3 loop spans 14 amino acids. V lost 3 bases and J lost 3, with 13 bases in between. The CDR3 sequence: CASSSGDRDYEQYF. DNA for the CDR3: TGCGCCAGCAGCTCAGGGGACCGAGACTACGAGCAGTACTTC.

The chain links TRBV5-1 to TRBJ2-1; the match to TRBD2 covers 11 bases. From germline, CDR1 is SGHRS and CDR2 YFSETQ. The CDR3 totals 16 residues. The V segment lost 3 bases and the J segment 6 bases; nucleotides outside the gene matches: 8. The CDR3 DNA follows: TGCGCCAGCAGCTCCCTAGCGGGAGGAGGTGCCAATGAGCAGTTCTTC. It is translated as CASSSLAGGGANEQFF.

The chain is built from TRBV6-5 and TRBJ1-2, with D maybe TRBD1 (5 bases). V was trimmed by 8 bases and J by 4 bases, leaving 11 bases between them. CDR1 MNHEY and CDR2 SVGAGI come from the germline V gene. This CDR3 is 12 amino acids long. CDR3 region: CASGKRGYGYTF. The DNA for the CDR3 is TGTGCCAGCGGGAAGAGGGGCTATGGCTACACCTTC.

The chain recombines TRBV5-4 with TRBJ2-7; TRBD1 might be the D (5 bases). The length of the CDR3 is 14 residues. Germline V gene lookup returns CDR1 SGHNT and CDR2 YYREEE (reference sequence). V was shortened by 0 bases and J by 0 bases, with 7 bases between the two germline ends. The CDR3 nucleotides read TGTGCCAGCAGCTTGGACAGGCGCTCCTACGAGCAGTACTTC. The encoded protein is CASSLDRRSYEQYF.

Only one count was recorded for this clone. The rearrangement links TRBV24-1 to TRBJ1-2, with 7 bases matching TRBD1. The CDR3 is 16 residues long. Trimming cost V 3 bases and J 5 bases; bases outside gene matches: 11. Germline loops: CDR1 KGHDR, CDR2 SFDVKD. The chain's CDR3 is CATSDNVQGSWYGYTF. Here the CDR3 DNA reads TGTGCCACCAGTGATAACGTACAGGGGTCTTGGTATGGCTACACCTTC.

V is TRBV11-2 and J is TRBJ1-5; D unresolved. There are 14 residues in the CDR3. The germline V and J ends were trimmed by 1 base and 6 bases, with 10 bases remaining between them. CDR1 and CDR2 from the germline V gene are SGHAT and FQNNGV. The CDR3 DNA is TGTGCCAGCAGCTTAGGGCAGTCGGGTCAGCCCCAGCATTTT. Translating gives CASSLGQSGQPQHF.

The chain has TRBV11-3 and TRBJ2-5; 10 bases are shared with TRBD2. The J segment lost 2 bases and the V segment lost 1 base, leaving 4 bases of the junction unmatched. CDR1 is SGHNT and CDR2 is YENEEA in the germline V gene. The CDR3 spans 16 residues. The chain's CDR3 is CASSLVASGSQETQYF. CDR3 bases: TGTGCCAGCAGCTTAGTGGCTAGCGGGAGTCAAGAGACCCAGTACTTC. Variable domain in full (rest from reference TRBV11-3 and TRBJ2-5): EAGVVQSPRYKIIEKKQPVAFWCNPISGHNTLYWYLQNLGQGPELLIRYENEEAVDDSQLPKDRFSAERLKGVDSTLKIQPAELGDSAVYLCASSLVASGSQETQYFGPGTRLLVL.

The chain carries TRBV6-1 and TRBJ1-5, with a weak D call TRBD1 (6 bases). The CDR3 length is 14 residues. Germline values: CDR1 MNHNS, CDR2 SASEGT. Trimming stripped 1 base from V and 4 bases from J, with 8 bases between. The DNA of the CDR3 is TGTGCCAGCAGTGAAGTGGGGGCAAATCAGCCCCAGCATTTT. Translation: CASSEVGANQPQHF.

The chain couples TRBV27 to TRBJ1-4, with TRBD1 as a possible D gene (6 bases). Between the trimmed V and J ends, which lost 6 bases and 5 bases, there was a span of 19 bases. This CDR3 contains 16 residues. CDR1 MNHEY and CDR2 SMNVEV come from the germline V gene (reference sequence). In DNA form, the CDR3 reads TGTGCCAGCAGCCTAGGACAGACTGTCACCAATGAAAAACTGTTTTTT. It translates to CASSLGQTVTNEKLFF.